The text below deals with one TCR beta chain. Here immunoSEQ multiplex PCR was the method, and the copy in TCRdb shows in-frame clones only, minus some. The top ten hold approximately 12% of the sample, which has roughly 140,000 clones, around 84% seen once. This sample is drawn from a study of blood T cell repertoires in COVID-19. The sequenced sample consisted of peripheral blood. The clonotype originates from a man aged 60 to 75 with active or convalescent COVID-19.

CDR3 in amino acids: CASSSGRGAIDNEQFF. CDR3 sequence (DNA): TGCGCCAGCAGCTCGGGCCGGGGGGCCATTGACAATGAGCAGTTCTTC. The rearrangement links TRBV5-1 to TRBJ2-1; D is possibly TRBD2 (7 bases). Between the trimmed V and J ends, which lost 3 bases and 5 bases, there was a span of 18 bases. There are 16 residues in the CDR3. The germline CDR1 and CDR2 sequences are SGHRS and YFSETQ.